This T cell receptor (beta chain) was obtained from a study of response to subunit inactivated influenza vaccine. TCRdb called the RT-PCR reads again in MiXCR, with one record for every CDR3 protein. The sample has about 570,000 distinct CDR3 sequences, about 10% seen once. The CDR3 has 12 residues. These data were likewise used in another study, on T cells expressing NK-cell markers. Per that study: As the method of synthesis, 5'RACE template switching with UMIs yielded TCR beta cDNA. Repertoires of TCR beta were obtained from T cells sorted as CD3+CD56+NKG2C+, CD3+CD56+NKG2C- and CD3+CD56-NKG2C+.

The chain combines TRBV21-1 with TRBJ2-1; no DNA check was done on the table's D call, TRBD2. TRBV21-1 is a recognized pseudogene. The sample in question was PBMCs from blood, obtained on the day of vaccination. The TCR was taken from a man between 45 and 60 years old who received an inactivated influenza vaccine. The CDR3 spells CASTEGPWGQFF. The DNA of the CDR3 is TGTGCCAGCACGGAAGGGCCTTGGGGGCAGTTCTTC.